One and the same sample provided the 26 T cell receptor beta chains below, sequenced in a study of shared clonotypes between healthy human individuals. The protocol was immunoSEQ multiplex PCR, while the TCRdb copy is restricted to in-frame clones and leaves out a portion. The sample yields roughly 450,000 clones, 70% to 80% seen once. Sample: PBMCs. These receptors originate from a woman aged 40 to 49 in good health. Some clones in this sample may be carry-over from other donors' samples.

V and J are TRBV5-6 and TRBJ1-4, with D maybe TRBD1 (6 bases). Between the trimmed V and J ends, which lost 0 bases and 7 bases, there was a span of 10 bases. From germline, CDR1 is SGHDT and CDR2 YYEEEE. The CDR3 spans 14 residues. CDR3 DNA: TGTGCCAGCAGCTTGGGGGGGCGCGGTGAAAAACTGTTTTTT. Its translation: CASSLGGRGEKLFF.

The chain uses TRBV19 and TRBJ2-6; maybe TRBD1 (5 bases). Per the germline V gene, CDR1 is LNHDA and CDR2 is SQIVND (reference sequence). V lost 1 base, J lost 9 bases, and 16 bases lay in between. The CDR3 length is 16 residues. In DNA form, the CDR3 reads TGTGCCAGTAGTATAGCGGCAGGGCCCCTAATCAACGTCCTGACTTTC. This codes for CASSIAAGPLINVLTF.

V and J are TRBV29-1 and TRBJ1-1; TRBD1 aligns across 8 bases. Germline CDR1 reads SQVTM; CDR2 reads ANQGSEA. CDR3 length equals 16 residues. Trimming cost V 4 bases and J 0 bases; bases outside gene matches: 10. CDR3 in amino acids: CSVGFGTGSLNTEAFF. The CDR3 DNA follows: TGCAGCGTTGGATTTGGGACAGGCTCACTGAACACTGAAGCTTTCTTT.

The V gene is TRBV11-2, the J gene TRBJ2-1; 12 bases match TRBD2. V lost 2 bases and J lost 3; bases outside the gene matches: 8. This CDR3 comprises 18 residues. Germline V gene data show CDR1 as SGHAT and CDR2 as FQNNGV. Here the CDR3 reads CASSLRPSGRASYNEQFF. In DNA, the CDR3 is TGTGCCAGCAGCTTAAGGCCTAGCGGGAGGGCCAGCTACAATGAGCAGTTCTTC.

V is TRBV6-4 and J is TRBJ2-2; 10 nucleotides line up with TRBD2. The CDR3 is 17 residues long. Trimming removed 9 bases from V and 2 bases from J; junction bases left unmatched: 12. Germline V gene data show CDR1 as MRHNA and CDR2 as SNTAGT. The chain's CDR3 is CARGGLARILNTGELFF. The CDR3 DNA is TGTGCCAGGGGGGGACTAGCGCGCATCTTAAACACCGGGGAGCTGTTTTTT.

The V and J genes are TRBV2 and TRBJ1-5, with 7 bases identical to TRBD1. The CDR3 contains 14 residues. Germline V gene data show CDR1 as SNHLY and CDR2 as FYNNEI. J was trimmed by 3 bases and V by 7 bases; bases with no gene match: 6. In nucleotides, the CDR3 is TGTGCCAGCAAGGAGGGACAGTACAATCAGCCCCAGCATTTT. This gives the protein CASKEGQYNQPQHF.

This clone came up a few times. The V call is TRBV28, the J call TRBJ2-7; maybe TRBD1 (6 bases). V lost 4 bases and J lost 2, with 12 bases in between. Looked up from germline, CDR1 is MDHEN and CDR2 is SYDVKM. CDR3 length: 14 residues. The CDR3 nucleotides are TGTGCCAGCAGTTCCGGGACAAGAACCTACGAGCAGTACTTC. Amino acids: CASSSGTRTYEQYF. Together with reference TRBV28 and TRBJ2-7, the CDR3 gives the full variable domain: DVKVTQSSRYLVKRTGEKVFLECVQDMDHENMFWYRQDPGLGLRLIYFSYDVKMKEKGDIPEGYSVSREKKERFSLILESASTNQTSMYLCASSSGTRTYEQYFGPGTRLTVT.

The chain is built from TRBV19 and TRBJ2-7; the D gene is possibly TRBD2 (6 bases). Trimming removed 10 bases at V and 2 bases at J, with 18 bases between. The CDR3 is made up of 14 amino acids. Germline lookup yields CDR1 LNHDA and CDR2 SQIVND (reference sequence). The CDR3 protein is CANPGLLITYEQYF. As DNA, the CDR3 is TGTGCCAACCCCGGACTACTGATAACCTACGAGCAGTACTTC.

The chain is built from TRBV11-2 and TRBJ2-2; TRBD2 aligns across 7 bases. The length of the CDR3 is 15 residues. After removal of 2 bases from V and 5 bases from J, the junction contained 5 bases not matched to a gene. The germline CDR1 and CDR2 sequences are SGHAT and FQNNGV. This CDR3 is CASSLLAALTGELFF. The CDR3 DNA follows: TGTGCCAGCAGCTTACTAGCGGCGTTGACCGGGGAGCTGTTTTTT.

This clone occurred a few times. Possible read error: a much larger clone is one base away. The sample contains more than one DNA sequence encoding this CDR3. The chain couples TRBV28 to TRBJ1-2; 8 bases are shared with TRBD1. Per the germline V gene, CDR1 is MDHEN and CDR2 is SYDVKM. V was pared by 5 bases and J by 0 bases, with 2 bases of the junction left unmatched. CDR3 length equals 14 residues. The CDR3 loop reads CASSDRGPNYGYTF. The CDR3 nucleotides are TGTGCCAGCAGTGACAGGGGACCTAACTATGGCTACACCTTC.

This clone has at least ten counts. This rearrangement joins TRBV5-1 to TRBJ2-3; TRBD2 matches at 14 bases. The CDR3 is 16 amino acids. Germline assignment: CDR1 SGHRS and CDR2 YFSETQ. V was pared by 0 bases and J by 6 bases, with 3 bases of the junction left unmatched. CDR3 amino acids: CASSLGLAGGPDTQYF. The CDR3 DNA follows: TGCGCCAGCAGCTTGGGACTAGCGGGAGGGCCGGATACGCAGTATTTT.

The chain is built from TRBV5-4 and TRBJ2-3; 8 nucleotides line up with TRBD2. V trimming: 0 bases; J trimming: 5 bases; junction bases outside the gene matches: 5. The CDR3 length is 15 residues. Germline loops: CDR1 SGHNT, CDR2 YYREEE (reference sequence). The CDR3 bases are TGTGCCAGCAGCTTGGAGCGGGAGATGGGAGATACGCAGTATTTT. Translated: CASSLEREMGDTQYF.

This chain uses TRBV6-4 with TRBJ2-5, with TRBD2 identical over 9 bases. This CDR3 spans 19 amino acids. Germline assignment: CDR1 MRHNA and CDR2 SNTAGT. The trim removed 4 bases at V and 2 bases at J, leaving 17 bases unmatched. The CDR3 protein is CASSVGQGGWLAGQETQYF. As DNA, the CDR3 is TGTGCCAGCAGTGTTGGGCAGGGAGGATGGCTAGCGGGGCAAGAGACCCAGTACTTC.

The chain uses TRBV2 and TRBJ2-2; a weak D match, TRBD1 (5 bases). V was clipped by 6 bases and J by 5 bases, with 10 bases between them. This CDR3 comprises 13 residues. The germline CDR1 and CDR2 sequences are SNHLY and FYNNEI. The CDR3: CASSRVGTGELFF. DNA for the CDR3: TGTGCCAGCAGCAGGGTTGGAACCGGGGAGCTGTTTTTT.

DNA of the CDR3: TGTGCCAGCAGCGTAGGACCAGTTACCTACAATGAGCAGTTCTTC. Residues: CASSVGPVTYNEQFF. The rearrangement links TRBV9 to TRBJ2-1, with D unclear. The CDR3 contains 15 residues. V was trimmed by 0 bases and J by 2 bases, leaving 9 bases between them. CDR1 and CDR2 (germline): SGDLS, YYNGEE. Full variable domain (missing parts from reference TRBV9 and TRBJ2-1): DSGVTQTPKHLITATGQRVTLRCSPRSGDLSVYWYQQSLDQGLQFLIQYYNGEERAKGNILERFSAQQFPDLHSELNLSSLELGDSALYFCASSVGPVTYNEQFFGPGTRLTVL.

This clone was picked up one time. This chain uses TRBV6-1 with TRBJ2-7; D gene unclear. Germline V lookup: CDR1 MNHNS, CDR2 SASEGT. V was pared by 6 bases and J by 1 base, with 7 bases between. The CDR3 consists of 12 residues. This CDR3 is CASSLFSYEQYF. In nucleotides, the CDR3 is TGTGCCAGCAGCCTTTTTTCCTACGAGCAGTACTTC.

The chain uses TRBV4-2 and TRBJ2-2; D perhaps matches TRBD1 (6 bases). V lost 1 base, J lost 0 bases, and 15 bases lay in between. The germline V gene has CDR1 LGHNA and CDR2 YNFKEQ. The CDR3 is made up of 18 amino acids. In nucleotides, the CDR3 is TGTGCCAGCAGCCAAGGATTTGGGACAATTACGAACACCGGGGAGCTGTTTTTT. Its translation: CASSQGFGTITNTGELFF.

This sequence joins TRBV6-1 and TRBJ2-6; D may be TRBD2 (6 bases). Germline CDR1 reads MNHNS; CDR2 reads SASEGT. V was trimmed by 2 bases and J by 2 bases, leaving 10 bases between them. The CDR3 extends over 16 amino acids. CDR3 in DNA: TGTGCCAGCAGTGAACTCCGGGGGACTGGGGCCAACGTCCTGACTTTC. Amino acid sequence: CASSELRGTGANVLTF.

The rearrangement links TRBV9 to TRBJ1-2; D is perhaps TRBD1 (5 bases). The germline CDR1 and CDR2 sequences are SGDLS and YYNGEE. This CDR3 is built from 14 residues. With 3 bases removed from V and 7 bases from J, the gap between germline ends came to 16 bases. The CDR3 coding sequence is TGTGCCAGCAGCGCCGCGAGGGCGCAGGGTGGCTACACCTTC. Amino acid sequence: CASSAARAQGGYTF.

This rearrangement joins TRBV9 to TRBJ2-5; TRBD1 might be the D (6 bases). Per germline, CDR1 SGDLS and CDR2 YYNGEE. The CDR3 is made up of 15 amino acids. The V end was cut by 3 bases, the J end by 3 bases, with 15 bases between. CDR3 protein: CASSEWKAGEETQYF. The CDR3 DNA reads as TGTGCCAGCAGCGAGTGGAAAGCAGGGGAAGAGACCCAGTACTTC. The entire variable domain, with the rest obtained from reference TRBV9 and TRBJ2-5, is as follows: DSGVTQTPKHLITATGQRVTLRCSPRSGDLSVYWYQQSLDQGLQFLIQYYNGEERAKGNILERFSAQQFPDLHSELNLSSLELGDSALYFCASSEWKAGEETQYFGPGTRLLVL.

CDR3 region: CASSVVSGAMAGELFF. CDR3 DNA: TGTGCCAGCAGCGTAGTGTCAGGGGCGATGGCCGGGGAGCTGTTTTTT. The chain is built from TRBV9 and TRBJ2-2; a weak D match, TRBD1 (6 bases). V was cut by 0 bases and J by 6 bases, with 15 bases left in between. The germline CDR1 and CDR2 sequences are SGDLS and YYNGEE. The CDR3 sequence is 16 residues long.

Written as DNA, the CDR3 is TGTGCCAGCAGTTCCCCGGGATGGGGCACTGAAGCTTTCTTT. Translation: CASSSPGWGTEAFF. This chain joins TRBV27 and TRBJ1-1; D not certain. The V end lost 4 bases, the J end lost 4 bases, and 13 bases lay between the germline ends. Germline loops: CDR1 MNHEY, CDR2 SMNVEV (reference sequence). The CDR3 runs 14 residues.

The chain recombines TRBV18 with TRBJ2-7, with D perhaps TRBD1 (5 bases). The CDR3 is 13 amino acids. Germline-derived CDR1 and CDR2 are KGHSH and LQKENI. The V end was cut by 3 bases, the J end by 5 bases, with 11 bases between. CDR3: CASSPPDKDEQYF. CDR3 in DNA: TGTGCCAGCTCACCCCCGGACAAGGACGAGCAGTACTTC.

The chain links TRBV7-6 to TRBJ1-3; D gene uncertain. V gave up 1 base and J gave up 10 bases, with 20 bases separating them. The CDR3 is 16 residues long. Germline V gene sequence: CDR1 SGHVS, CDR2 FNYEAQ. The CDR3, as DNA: TGTGCCAGCAGCTTAGAACTAACACCACAATATGGGACCATATATTTT. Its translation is CASSLELTPQYGTIYF.

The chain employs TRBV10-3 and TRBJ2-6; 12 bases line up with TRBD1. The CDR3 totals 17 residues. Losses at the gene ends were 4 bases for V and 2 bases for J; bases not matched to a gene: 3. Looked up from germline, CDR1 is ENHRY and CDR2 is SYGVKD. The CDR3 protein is CAISGRDRGPGANVLTF. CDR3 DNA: TGTGCCATCAGTGGCCGGGACAGGGGGCCTGGGGCCAACGTCCTGACTTTC.

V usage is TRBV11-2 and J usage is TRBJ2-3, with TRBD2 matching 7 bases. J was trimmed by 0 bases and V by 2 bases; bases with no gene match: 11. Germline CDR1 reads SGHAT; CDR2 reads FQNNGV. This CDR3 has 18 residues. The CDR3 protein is CASSLRPGREQSTDTQYF. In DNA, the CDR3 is TGTGCCAGCAGCTTACGACCCGGGCGGGAGCAAAGCACAGATACGCAGTATTTT.